This T cell receptor beta chain is from a study of cytomegalovirus exposure and HLA in healthy donors. Trimming removed 6 bases at V and 3 bases at J, with 12 bases between. Germline-derived CDR1 and CDR2 are SNHLY and FYNNEI. The CDR3 extends over 14 amino acids. Study outcomes and limitations: Several of the most significant clusters appeared, in a later analysis, to be linked to common viral pathogens. Trimming of TCR beta V- and J-genes showed a link, identified in a later analysis, to a missense DCLRE1C variant.

Primers included in the PCR were 60 Vbeta and 13 Jbeta primers. The assay was immunoSEQ multiplex PCR, and TCRdb's table has in-frame clones only and misses some. This sample carries about 130,000 clones, just under 75% of them seen once, and the ten largest clones take 4.8%. This clone was counted only a few times. Antigen unknown. The receptor was isolated from a man aged 55-75 years in good health and CMV-seropositive. Material: PBMCs. The chain carries TRBV2 and TRBJ2-1, with D tentatively TRBD1 (5 bases). CDR3 DNA sequence: TGTGCCAGCAGGGGGCAGGCGAACTACAATGAGCAGTTCTTC. Translated, it gives CASRGQANYNEQFF.